The 10 T cell receptor beta chains presented below share a single source sample, sequenced in a study of cytomegalovirus exposure and HLA in healthy donors. Amplification used 60 Vbeta primers and 13 Jbeta primers. Profiled with immunoSEQ multiplex PCR; TCRdb holds only in-frame clones, not every one. This table has 120,000 or so clones, around 80% appearing once. The material sequenced was PBMCs. These receptors originate from a man aged 45-65 years in good health and CMV-seronegative.

The gene calls are TRBV19 and TRBJ2-7, with D possibly matching TRBD1 (6 bases). From germline, CDR1 is LNHDA and CDR2 SQIVND (reference sequence). CDR3 length equals 18 residues. The ends were cut back, 5 bases at V and 2 bases at J, with 25 bases in the middle. Here the CDR3 reads CASSATGTTSIFTYEQYF. In DNA form, the CDR3 reads TGTGCCAGTAGTGCCACCGGGACAACCTCTATATTCACCTACGAGCAGTACTTC.

V gene TRBV10-3 combines with J gene TRBJ1-2, with 7 positions matching TRBD1. J lost 1 base, V lost 6 bases, and 5 bases had no gene match. Germline V gene data show CDR1 as ENHRY and CDR2 as SYGVKD. The CDR3 is 14 amino acids. The CDR3 loop is CAIRGDSYNYGYTF. In DNA, the CDR3 is TGTGCCATCAGGGGGGACAGTTATAACTATGGCTACACCTTC.

The chain is built from TRBV9 and TRBJ2-1; no reliable D call. Germline CDR1 and CDR2: SGDLS and YYNGEE. This CDR3 is built from 16 residues. The V and J ends lost 0 bases and 0 bases respectively, with 10 bases between them. The chain's CDR3 is CASSVDMAVSYNEQFF. CDR3 coding DNA: TGTGCCAGCAGCGTAGACATGGCGGTCTCCTACAATGAGCAGTTCTTC.

CDR3 in amino acids: CASSLSGTNKNIQYF. CDR3 in DNA: TGTGCCAGCAGCTTAAGCGGGACTAACAAAAACATTCAGTACTTC. The rearrangement joins TRBV7-2 to TRBJ2-4; 7 bases align to TRBD2. CDR3 length equals 15 residues. Losses at the gene ends were 2 bases for V and 3 bases for J; bases not matched to a gene: 4. Germline values: CDR1 SGHTA, CDR2 FQGNSA. The whole variable domain, filled in from reference TRBV7-2 and TRBJ2-4, reads GAGVSQSPSNKVTEKGKDVELRCDPISGHTALYWYRQSLGQGLEFLIYFQGNSAPDKSGLPSDRFSAERTGGSVSTLTIQRTQQEDSAVYLCASSLSGTNKNIQYFGAGTRLSVL.

The V call is TRBV2, the J call TRBJ1-2; 8 nucleotides align to TRBD1. CDR1 is SNHLY, CDR2 FYNNEI, per germline. The CDR3 sequence is 14 residues long. The V gene end was trimmed by 1 base and the J gene end by 8 bases; junction bases not matched to a gene: 6. CDR3 amino acids: CASSEVRTGHGYTF. The DNA of the CDR3 is TGTGCCAGCAGTGAAGTCCGGACAGGGCACGGCTACACCTTC.

V and J are TRBV6-5 and TRBJ1-1; no clear D. The ends were cut back, 0 bases at V and 0 bases at J, with 11 bases in the middle. The CDR3 consists of 16 residues. Germline V CDR1 and CDR2: MNHEY, SVGAGI. CDR3 nucleotide sequence: TGTGCCAGCAGTTACTCTTTGGGTGCGGTGAACACTGAAGCTTTCTTT. Translated, it gives CASSYSLGAVNTEAFF.

The chain combines TRBV7-9 with TRBJ2-5, with a possible D match to TRBD2 (5 bases). The CDR3 sequence is 13 residues long. V was trimmed by 5 bases and J by 5 bases, leaving 12 bases between them. Germline CDR1 SEHNR, CDR2 FQNEAQ (reference sequence). CDR3 protein: CASSPRGRETQYF. CDR3 coding DNA: TGTGCCAGCAGCCCCCGGGGAAGGGAGACCCAGTACTTC.

J is TRBJ2-4 and V is TRBV30; TRBD2 matches at 15 bases. Unmatched junction bases numbered 10, after V lost 0 bases and J lost 1 base. CDR3 size: 20 residues. The V gene's germline CDR1 is GTSNPN and CDR2 SVGIG (reference sequence). The CDR3 nucleotides are TGTGCCTGGAGTGTCTATTGGACTAGCGGGGGGGCGGTCGCCAAAAACATTCAGTACTTC. Amino acids: CAWSVYWTSGGAVAKNIQYF.

The chain combines TRBV5-1 with TRBJ2-1; 8 bases match TRBD2. With V trimmed by 5 bases and J by 7 bases, 11 bases remained unmatched. The CDR3 runs to 15 residues. Germline CDR1 and CDR2: SGHRS and YFSETQ. CDR3 DNA: TGCGCCAGCAGTAGCGTTACGGGAGGGAGGAATGAGCAGTTCTTC. Its translation is CASSSVTGGRNEQFF.

The J gene is TRBJ1-1, the V gene TRBV25-1, with D tentatively TRBD1 (5 bases). The ends were cut back, 1 base at V and 4 bases at J, with 16 bases in the middle. Per germline, CDR1 MGHDK and CDR2 SYGVNS. The CDR3 extends over 16 amino acids. In DNA form, the CDR3 reads TGTGCCAGCAGTGAATTGGGGAGGGGCGAGGGCACTGAAGCTTTCTTT. It is translated as CASSELGRGEGTEAFF.